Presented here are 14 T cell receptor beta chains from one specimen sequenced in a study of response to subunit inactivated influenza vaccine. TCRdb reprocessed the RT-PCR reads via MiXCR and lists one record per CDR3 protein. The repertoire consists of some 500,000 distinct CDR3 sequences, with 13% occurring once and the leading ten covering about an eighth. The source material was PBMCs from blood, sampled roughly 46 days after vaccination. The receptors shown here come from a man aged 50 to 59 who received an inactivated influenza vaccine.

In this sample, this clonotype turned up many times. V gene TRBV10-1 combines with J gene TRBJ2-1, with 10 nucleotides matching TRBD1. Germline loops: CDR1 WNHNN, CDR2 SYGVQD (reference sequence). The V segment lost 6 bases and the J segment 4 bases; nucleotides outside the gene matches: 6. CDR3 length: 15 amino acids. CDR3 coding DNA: TGCGCCAGCAGCGAGGGACAGGGGTTATACAATGAGCAGTTCTTC. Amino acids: CASSEGQGLYNEQFF.

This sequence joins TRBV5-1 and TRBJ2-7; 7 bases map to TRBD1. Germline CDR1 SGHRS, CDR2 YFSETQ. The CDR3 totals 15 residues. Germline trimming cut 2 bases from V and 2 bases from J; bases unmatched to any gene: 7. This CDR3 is CASSLATGKPYEQYF. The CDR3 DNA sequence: TGCGCCAGCAGCTTAGCGACAGGGAAACCCTACGAGCAGTACTTC.

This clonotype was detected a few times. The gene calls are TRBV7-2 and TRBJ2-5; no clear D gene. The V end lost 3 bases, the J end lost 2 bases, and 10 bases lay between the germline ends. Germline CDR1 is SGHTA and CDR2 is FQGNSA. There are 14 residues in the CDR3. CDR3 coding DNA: TGTGCCAGCAGCTTTTCCGGATTTCAAGAGACCCAGTACTTC. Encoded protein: CASSFSGFQETQYF.

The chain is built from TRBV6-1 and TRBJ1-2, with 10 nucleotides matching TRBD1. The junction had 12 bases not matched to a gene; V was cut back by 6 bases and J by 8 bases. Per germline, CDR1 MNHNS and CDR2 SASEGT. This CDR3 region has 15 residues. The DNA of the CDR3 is TGTGCCAGCAGCGAAATACGGGACAGGGGCGACGGCTACACCTTC. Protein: CASSEIRDRGDGYTF.

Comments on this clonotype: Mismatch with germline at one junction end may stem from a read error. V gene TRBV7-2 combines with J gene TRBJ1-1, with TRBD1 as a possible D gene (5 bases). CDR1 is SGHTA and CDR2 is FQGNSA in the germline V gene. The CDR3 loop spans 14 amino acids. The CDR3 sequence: CASSLGSGTQRGLF. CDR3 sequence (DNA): TGTGCCAGCAGCTTAGGTTCCGGGACCCAGCGTGGTCTCTTT. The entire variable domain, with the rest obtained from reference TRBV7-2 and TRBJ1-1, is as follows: GAGVSQSPSNKVTEKGKDVELRCDPISGHTALYWYRQSLGQGLEFLIYFQGNSAPDKSGLPSDRFSAERTGGSVSTLTIQRTQQEDSAVYLCASSLGSGTQRGLFGQGTRLTVV.

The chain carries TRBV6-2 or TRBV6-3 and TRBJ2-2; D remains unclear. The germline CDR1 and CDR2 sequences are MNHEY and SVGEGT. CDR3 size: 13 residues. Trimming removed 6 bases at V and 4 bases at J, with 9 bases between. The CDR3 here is CASSRTLTGELFF. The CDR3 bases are TGTGCCAGCAGCCGAACACTCACCGGGGAGCTGTTTTTT.

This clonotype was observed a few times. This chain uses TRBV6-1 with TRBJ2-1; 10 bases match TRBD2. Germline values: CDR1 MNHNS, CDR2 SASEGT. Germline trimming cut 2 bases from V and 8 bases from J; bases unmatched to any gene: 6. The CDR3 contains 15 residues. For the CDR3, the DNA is TGTGCCAGCAGTGAAACCCTAGCGGGAGTGGATGAGCAGTTCTTC. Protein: CASSETLAGVDEQFF.

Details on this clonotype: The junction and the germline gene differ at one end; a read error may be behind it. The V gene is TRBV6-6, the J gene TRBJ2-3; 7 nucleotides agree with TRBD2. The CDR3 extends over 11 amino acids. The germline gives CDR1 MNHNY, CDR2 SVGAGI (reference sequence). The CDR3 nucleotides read TGTGCCAGCAGTTATAGCCTAGCGGCCCATTTT. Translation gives CASSYSLAAHF.

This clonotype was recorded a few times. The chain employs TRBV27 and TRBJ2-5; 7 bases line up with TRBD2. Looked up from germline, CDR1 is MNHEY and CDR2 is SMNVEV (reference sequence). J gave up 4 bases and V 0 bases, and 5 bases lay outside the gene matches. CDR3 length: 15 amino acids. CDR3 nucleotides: TGTGCCAGCAGTTTATCGCGGGGGTTAGTAGAGACCCAGTACTTC. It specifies CASSLSRGLVETQYF.

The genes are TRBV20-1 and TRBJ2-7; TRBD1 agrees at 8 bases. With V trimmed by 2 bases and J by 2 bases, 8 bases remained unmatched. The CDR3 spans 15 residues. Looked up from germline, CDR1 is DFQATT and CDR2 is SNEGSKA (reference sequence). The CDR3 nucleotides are TGCAGTGCTAGAATTAGGACAGGGCCCACCTACGAGCAGTACTTC. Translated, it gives CSARIRTGPTYEQYF.

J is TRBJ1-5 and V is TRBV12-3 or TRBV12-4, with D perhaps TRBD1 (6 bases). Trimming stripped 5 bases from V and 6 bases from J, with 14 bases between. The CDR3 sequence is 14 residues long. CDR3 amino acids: CASSLTGSSQPQHF. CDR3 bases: TGTGCCAGCAGTCTTACAGGGAGCTCTCAGCCCCAGCATTTT.

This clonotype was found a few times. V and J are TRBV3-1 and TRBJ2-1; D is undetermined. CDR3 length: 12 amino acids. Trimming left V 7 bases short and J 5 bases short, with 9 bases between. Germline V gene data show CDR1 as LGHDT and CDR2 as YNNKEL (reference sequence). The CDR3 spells CASKDVHNEQFF. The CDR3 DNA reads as TGTGCCAGCAAGGATGTACACAATGAGCAGTTCTTC.

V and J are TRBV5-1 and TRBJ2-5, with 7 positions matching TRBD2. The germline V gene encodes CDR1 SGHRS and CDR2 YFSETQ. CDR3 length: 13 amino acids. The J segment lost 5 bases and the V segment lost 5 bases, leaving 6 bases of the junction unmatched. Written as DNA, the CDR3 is TGCGCCAGCAGAGCGGGGATGAGGGAGACCCAGTACTTC. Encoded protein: CASRAGMRETQYF.

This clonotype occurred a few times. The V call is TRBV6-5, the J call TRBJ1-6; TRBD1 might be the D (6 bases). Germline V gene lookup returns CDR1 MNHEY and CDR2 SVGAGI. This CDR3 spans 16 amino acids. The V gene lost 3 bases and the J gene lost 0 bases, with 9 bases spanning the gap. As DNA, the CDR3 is TGTGCCAGCAGTTATACAGGGAGCTCCTATAATTCACCCCTCCACTTT. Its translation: CASSYTGSSYNSPLHF.